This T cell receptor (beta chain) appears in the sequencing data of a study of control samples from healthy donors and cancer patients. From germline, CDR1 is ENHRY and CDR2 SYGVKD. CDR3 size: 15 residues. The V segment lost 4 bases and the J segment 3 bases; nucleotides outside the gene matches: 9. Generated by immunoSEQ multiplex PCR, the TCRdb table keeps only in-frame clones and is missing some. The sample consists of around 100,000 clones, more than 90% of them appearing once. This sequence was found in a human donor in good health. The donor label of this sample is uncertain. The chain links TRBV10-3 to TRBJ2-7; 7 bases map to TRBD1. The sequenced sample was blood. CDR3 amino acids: CAISGAQGTNYEQYF. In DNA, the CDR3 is TGTGCCATCAGTGGTGCACAGGGGACAAACTACGAGCAGTACTTC.